This T cell receptor beta chain emerged from a study of tumor-infiltrating lymphocytes in oesophageal squamous cell carcinoma. TCRdb reanalysed the PCR reads using MiXCR and keeps one entry per CDR3 protein. The table shows some 16,000 distinct CDR3 sequences, with over 45% occurring only once. The V gene end was trimmed by 5 bases and the J gene end by 5 bases; junction bases not matched to a gene: 4. The CDR3 extends over 13 amino acids. CDR1 is KGHDR and CDR2 is SFDVKD in the germline V gene. This clonotype was obtained from a male donor with esophageal squamous cell carcinoma. The sample comprised esophageal tumor tissue. The V gene is TRBV24-1, the J gene TRBJ1-1; 7 bases agree with TRBD1. The CDR3 here is CATSGGGRTEAFF. CDR3 DNA: TGTGCCACCAGTGGAGGGGGCAGGACTGAAGCTTTCTTT.